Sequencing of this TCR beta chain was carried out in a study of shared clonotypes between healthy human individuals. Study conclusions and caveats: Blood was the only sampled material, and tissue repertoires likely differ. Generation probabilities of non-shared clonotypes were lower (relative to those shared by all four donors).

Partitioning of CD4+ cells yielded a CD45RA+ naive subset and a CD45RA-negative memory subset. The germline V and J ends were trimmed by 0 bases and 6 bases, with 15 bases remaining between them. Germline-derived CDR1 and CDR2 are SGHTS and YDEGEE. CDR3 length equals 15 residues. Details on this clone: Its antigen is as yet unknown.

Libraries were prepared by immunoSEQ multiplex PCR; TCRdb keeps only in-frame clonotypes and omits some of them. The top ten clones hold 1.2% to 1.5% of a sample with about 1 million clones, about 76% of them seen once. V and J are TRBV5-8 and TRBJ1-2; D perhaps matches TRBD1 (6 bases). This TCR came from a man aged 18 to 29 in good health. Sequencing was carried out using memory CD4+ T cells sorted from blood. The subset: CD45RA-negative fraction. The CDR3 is CASSLGWGPFDGYTF. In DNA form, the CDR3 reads TGTGCCAGCAGCTTGGGTTGGGGGCCTTTCGATGGCTACACCTTC.